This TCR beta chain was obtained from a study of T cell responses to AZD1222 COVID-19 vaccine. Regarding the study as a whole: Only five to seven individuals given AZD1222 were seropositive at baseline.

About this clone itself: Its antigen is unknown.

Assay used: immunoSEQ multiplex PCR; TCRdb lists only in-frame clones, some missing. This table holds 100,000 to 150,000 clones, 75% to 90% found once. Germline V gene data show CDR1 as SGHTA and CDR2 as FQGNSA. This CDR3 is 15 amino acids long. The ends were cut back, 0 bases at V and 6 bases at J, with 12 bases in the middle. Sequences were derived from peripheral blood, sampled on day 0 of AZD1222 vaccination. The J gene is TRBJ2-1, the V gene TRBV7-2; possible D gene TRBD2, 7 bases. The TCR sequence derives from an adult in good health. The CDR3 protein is CASSLAGGPANEQFF. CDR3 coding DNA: TGTGCCAGCAGCTTAGCGGGGGGGCCGGCCAATGAGCAGTTCTTC.